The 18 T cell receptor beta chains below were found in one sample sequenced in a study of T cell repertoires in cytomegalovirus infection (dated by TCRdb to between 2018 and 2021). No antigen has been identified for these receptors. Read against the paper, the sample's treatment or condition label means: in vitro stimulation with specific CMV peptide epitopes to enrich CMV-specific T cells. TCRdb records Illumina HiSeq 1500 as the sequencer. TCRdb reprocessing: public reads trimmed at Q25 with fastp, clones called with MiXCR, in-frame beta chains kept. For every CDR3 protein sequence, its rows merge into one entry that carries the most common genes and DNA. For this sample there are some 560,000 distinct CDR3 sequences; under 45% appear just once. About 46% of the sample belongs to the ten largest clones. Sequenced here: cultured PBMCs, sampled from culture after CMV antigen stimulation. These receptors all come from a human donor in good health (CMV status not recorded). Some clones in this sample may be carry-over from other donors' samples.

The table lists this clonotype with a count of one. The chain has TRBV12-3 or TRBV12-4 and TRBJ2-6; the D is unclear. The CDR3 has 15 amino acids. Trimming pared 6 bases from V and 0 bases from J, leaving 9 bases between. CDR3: CASRSESSGANVLTF. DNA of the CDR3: TGTGCCAGCAGAAGCGAGAGCTCTGGGGCCAACGTCCTGACTTTC.

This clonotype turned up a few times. CDR3 protein: CASSQFSGSGSYEQYF. In DNA, the CDR3 is TGCGCCAGCAGCCAATTTAGCGGGAGCGGCTCCTACGAGCAGTACTTC. This chain links TRBV4-1 with TRBJ2-7; 9 nucleotides agree with TRBD2. There are 16 residues in the CDR3. The V segment lost 2 bases and the J segment 0 bases; nucleotides outside the gene matches: 5. Per germline, CDR1 MGHRA and CDR2 YSYEKL.

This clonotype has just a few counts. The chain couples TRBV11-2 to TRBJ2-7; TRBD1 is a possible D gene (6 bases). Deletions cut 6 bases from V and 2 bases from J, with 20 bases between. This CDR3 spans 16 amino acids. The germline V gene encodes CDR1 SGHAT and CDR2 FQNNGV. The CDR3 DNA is TGTGCCAGCAGACACATAAAGGGTTCAGGGGCCTACGAGCAGTACTTC. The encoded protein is CASRHIKGSGAYEQYF.

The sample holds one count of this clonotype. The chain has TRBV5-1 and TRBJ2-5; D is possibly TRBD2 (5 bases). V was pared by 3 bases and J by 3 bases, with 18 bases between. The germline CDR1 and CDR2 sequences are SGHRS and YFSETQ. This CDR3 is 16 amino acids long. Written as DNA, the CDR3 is TGCGCCAGCAGCTCATTTGGGGATAAACTAGAAGAGACCCAGTACTTC. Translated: CASSSFGDKLEETQYF.

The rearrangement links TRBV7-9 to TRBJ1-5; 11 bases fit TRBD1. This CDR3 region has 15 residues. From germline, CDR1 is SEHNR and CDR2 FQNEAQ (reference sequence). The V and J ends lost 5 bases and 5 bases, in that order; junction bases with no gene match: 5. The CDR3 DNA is TGTGCCAGCAGCGACGGACAGGGGGCATATCAGCCCCAGCATTTT. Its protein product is CASSDGQGAYQPQHF.

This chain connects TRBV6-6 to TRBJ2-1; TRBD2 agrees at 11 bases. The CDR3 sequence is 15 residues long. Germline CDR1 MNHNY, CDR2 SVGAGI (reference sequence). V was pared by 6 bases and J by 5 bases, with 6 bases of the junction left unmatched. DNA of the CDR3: TGTGCCAGCAGCTATGCTAGCGGGGGGAACAATGAGCAGTTCTTC. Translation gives CASSYASGGNNEQFF.

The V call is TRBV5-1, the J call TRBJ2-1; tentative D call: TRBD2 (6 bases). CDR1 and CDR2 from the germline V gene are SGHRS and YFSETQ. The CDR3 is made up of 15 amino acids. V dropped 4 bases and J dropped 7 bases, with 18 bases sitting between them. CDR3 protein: CASSGNGDWRNEQFF. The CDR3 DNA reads TGCGCCAGCAGCGGGAACGGGGACTGGCGAAATGAGCAGTTCTTC.

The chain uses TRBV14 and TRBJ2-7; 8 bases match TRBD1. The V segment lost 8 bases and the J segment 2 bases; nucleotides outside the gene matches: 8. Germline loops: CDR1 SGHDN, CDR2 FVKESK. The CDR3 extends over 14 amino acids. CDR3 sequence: CASRRTGLTYEQYF. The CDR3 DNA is TGTGCCAGCCGAAGGACAGGGCTGACCTACGAGCAGTACTTC.

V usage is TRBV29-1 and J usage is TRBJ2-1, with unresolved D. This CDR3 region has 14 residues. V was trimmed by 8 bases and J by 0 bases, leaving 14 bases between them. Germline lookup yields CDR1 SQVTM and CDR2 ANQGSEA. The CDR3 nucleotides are TGCAGCCCTCTGGGGTCCGGCTCCTACAATGAGCAGTTCTTC. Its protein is CSPLGSGSYNEQFF.

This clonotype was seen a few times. CDR3 region: CASSQDLTGREGGNQPQHF. The CDR3 bases are TGTGCCAGCAGCCAAGACCTCACGGGCAGGGAAGGTGGCAATCAGCCCCAGCATTTT. This rearrangement joins TRBV3-1 to TRBJ1-5, with D possibly TRBD1 on 5 matching bases. This CDR3 comprises 19 residues. Germline V lookup: CDR1 LGHDT, CDR2 YNNKEL (reference sequence). Deletions cut 0 bases from V and 2 bases from J, with 20 bases between. Full variable domain (rest looked up from reference TRBV3-1 and TRBJ1-5): DTAVSQTPKYLVTQMGNDKSIKCEQNLGHDTMYWYKQDSKKFLKIMFSYNNKELIINETVPNRFSPKSPDKAHLNLHINSLELGDSAVYFCASSQDLTGREGGNQPQHFGDGTRLSIL.

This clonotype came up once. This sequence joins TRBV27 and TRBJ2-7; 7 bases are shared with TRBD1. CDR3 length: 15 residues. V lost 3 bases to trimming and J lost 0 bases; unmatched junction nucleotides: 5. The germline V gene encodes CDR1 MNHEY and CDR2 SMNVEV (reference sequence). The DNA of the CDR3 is TGTGCCAGCAGTTTGGCGACAGGGACCTCCTACGAGCAGTACTTC. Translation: CASSLATGTSYEQYF.

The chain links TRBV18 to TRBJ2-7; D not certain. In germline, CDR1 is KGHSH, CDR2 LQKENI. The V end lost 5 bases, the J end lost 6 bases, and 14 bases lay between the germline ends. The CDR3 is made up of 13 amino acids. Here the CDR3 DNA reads TGTGCCAGCTCATCCTCCGGCGGACGCGAGCAGTACTTC. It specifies CASSSSGGREQYF.

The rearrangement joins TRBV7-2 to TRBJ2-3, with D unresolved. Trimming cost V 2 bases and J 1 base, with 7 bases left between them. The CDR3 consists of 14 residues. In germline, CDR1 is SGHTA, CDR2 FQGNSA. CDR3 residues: CASSLYRGTDTQYF. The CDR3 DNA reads TGTGCCAGCAGCTTATATAGAGGCACAGATACGCAGTATTTT.

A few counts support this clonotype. The CDR3 region is CASSGRGSETEAFF. The CDR3 DNA follows: TGTGCCAGCAGCGGCAGGGGGAGTGAAACTGAAGCTTTCTTT. The chain carries TRBV7-2 and TRBJ1-1; 7 nucleotides agree with TRBD1. This CDR3 spans 14 amino acids. Trimming took 5 bases from V and 5 from J; bases not matched to a gene: 8. Per germline, CDR1 SGHTA and CDR2 FQGNSA.

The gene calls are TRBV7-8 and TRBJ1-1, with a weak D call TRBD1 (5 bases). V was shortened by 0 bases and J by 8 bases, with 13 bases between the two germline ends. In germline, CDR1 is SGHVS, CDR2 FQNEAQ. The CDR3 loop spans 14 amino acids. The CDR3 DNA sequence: TGTGCCAGCAGCTTAGCTTTGGGGGGGGTGGAAGCTTTCTTT. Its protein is CASSLALGGVEAFF.

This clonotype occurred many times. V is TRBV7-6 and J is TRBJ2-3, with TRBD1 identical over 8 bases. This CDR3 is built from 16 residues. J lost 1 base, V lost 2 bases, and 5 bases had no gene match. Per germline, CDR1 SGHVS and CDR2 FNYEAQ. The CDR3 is CASSLRPGQGTDTQYF. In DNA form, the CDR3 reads TGTGCCAGCAGCTTAAGGCCGGGACAGGGCACAGATACGCAGTATTTT.

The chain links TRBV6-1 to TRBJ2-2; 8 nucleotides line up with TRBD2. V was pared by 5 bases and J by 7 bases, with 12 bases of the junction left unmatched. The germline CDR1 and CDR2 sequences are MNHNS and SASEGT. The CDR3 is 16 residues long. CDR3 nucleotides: TGTGCCAGCAGTACCAGGACTAGCTCAATAAGCGGGGAGCTGTTTTTT. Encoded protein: CASSTRTSSISGELFF.

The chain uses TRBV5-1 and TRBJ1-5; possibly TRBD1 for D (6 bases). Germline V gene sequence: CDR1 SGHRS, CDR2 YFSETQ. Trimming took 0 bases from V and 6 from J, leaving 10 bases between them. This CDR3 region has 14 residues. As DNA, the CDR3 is TGCGCCAGCAGCTTGGACCGAGGGGGTCAGCCCCAGCATTTT. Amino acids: CASSLDRGGQPQHF.